This passage covers 10 T cell receptor beta chains from one sample sequenced in a study of T cells in localized non-small cell lung cancer. Using immunoSEQ multiplex PCR, the repertoire was profiled, and TCRdb retains in-frame clones only, with some absent. The sample has approximately 81,000 clones, approximately 90% seen once. The sequencing here drew on peripheral blood, taken before any cancer treatment. Receptor source: a woman between 35 and 75 years old with stage I squamous cell lung carcinoma.

This chain joins TRBV7-2 and TRBJ1-1; 7 bases are shared with TRBD1. V shed 4 bases, J shed 6 bases, and the junction held 8 bases outside the gene matches. This CDR3 is built from 14 residues. The germline V gene has CDR1 SGHTA and CDR2 FQGNSA. CDR3 bases: TGTGCCAGCAGCTCCCGGAGGGGGCCGGCTGAAGCTTTCTTT. Residues: CASSSRRGPAEAFF.

The chain combines TRBV4-1 with TRBJ1-1; TRBD1 matches at 11 bases. The CDR3 has 15 amino acids. Trimming at V came to 1 base and at J to 5 bases, leaving 3 bases not matched to a gene. The germline gives CDR1 MGHRA, CDR2 YSYEKL. The CDR3 DNA is TGCGCCAGCAGCCAAGGGGACAGGGGGGGGACTGAAGCTTTCTTT. Translating gives CASSQGDRGGTEAFF.

V is TRBV30 and J is TRBJ1-3; D unclear. Germline V lookup: CDR1 GTSNPN, CDR2 SVGIG (reference sequence). CDR3 length equals 13 residues. Deletions cut 8 bases from V and 0 bases from J, with 11 bases between. CDR3 protein: CAGNLLSGNTIYF. The CDR3 region has the DNA TGTGCCGGAAATCTCCTCTCTGGAAACACCATATATTTT. Drawing the rest from reference TRBV30 and TRBJ1-3, the complete variable domain is SQTIHQWPATLVQPVGSPLSLECTVEGTSNPNLYWYRQAAGRGLQLLFYSVGIGQISSEVPQNLSASRPQDRQFILSSKKLLLSDSGFYLCAGNLLSGNTIYFGEGSWLTVV.

V is TRBV5-1 and J is TRBJ1-2; TRBD1 aligns across 8 bases. V gave up 4 bases and J gave up 2 bases; unmatched junction bases: 7. Germline V gene lookup returns CDR1 SGHRS and CDR2 YFSETQ. There are 15 residues in the CDR3. CDR3 protein: CASSPGQGPNYGYTF. CDR3 nucleotides: TGCGCCAGCAGCCCCGGACAGGGACCCAACTATGGCTACACCTTC.

The chain carries TRBV29-1 and TRBJ2-5; 7 positions match TRBD2. The germline V gene has CDR1 SQVTM and CDR2 ANQGSEA. V dropped 8 bases and J dropped 5; count of bases not matched to a gene: 8. The CDR3 length is 12 residues. CDR3 region: CSFSPGGETQYF. In DNA form, the CDR3 reads TGCAGCTTCAGTCCGGGGGGTGAGACCCAGTACTTC. The full variable domain, completed using reference TRBV29-1 and TRBJ2-5, is SAVISQKPSRDICQRGTSLTIQCQVDSQVTMMFWYRQQPGQSLTLIATANQGSEATYESGFVIDKFPISRPNLTFSTLTVSNMSPEDSSIYLCSFSPGGETQYFGPGTRLLVL.

CDR3: CASSLAWVTDTQYF. CDR3 sequence (DNA): TGCGCCAGCAGCTTGGCCTGGGTAACAGATACGCAGTATTTT. The chain couples TRBV5-1 to TRBJ2-3, with D uncertain. Germline CDR1 is SGHRS and CDR2 is YFSETQ. CDR3 size: 14 residues. V lost 0 bases, J lost 3 bases, and 8 bases lay in between.

The chain recombines TRBV4-2 with TRBJ1-2; 7 nucleotides line up with TRBD1. V lost 4 bases, J lost 10 bases, and 9 bases stayed unmatched. This CDR3 region has 13 residues. The germline V gene encodes CDR1 LGHNA and CDR2 YNFKEQ. CDR3 in DNA: TGTGCCAGCAGCCCCAGGGGGACGGGCCCCTACACCTTC. It translates to CASSPRGTGPYTF.

The V call is TRBV5-4, the J call TRBJ1-4, with TRBD1 matching 10 bases. The germline V gene encodes CDR1 SGHNT and CDR2 YYREEE (reference sequence). J gave up 8 bases and V 4 bases, and 5 bases lay outside the gene matches. The CDR3 length is 14 residues. DNA of the CDR3: TGTGCCAGCAGCAGGACAGGGGGGGAAGAAAAACTGTTTTTT. It yields the protein CASSRTGGEEKLFF.

The V and J genes are TRBV6-5 and TRBJ2-7; 9 bases are shared with TRBD1. The germline V gene encodes CDR1 MNHEY and CDR2 SVGAGI. After removal of 6 bases from V and 2 bases from J, the junction contained 8 bases not matched to a gene. The CDR3 loop spans 15 amino acids. The CDR3 nucleotides read TGTGCCAGCAGCCCTGGGACAGGGATCACCTACGAGCAGTACTTC. Encoded protein: CASSPGTGITYEQYF.

The chain carries TRBV10-3 and TRBJ2-3; D possibly matches TRBD1 or TRBD2 (5 bases each). The germline CDR1 and CDR2 sequences are ENHRY and SYGVKD. Between the trimmed V and J ends, which lost 5 bases and 0 bases, there was a span of 9 bases. The length of the CDR3 is 14 residues. The CDR3 DNA is TGTGCCATCAGTCGGGACCGGAGCACAGATACGCAGTATTTT. It specifies CAISRDRSTDTQYF.